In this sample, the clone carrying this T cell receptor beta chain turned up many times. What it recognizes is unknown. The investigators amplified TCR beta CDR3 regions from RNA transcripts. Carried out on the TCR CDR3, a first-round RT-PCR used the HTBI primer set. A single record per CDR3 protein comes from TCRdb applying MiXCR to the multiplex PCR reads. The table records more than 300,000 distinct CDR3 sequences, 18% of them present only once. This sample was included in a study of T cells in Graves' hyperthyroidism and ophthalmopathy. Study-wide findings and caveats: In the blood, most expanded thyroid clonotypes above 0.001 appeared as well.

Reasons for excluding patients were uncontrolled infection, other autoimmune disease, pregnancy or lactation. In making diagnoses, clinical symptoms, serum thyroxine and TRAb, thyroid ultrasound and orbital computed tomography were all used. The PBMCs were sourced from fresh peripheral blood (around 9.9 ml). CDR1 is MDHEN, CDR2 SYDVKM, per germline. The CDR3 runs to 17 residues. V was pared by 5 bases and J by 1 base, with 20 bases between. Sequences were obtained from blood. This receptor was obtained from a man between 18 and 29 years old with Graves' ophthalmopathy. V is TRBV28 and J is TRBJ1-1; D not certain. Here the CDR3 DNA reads TGTGCCAGCAGTGTAGAAGTCCTTATGGCTGGGAACACTGAAGCTTTCTTT. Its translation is CASSVEVLMAGNTEAFF.